The 5 T cell receptor beta chains below were found in one sample sequenced in a study of blood T cell repertoires in COVID-19. Using immunoSEQ multiplex PCR, the repertoire was profiled, and TCRdb retains in-frame clones only, with some absent. The repertoire has about 250,000 clones, 70% to 90% of them found once; the top ten carry approximately 9.6%. The sample consisted of PBMCs or T cells enriched from blood (not recorded which). The receptors come from a woman aged 45-59 years with acute COVID-19.

This chain connects TRBV6-5 to TRBJ1-1; 9 bases are a match to TRBD1. CDR1 is MNHEY and CDR2 is SVGAGI in the germline V gene. J lost 4 bases, V lost 2 bases, and 5 bases had no gene match. The CDR3 runs to 15 residues. This CDR3 is CASSYLTGGRTEAFF. In nucleotides, the CDR3 is TGTGCCAGCAGTTACCTTACAGGGGGCCGCACTGAAGCTTTCTTT.

The CDR3 DNA reads as TGTGCCAGCAGTGAACGGGAGAATTCCTACACCTTC. Its protein product is CASSERENSYTF. V gene TRBV6-1 combines with J gene TRBJ1-2; D call uncertain. This CDR3 is built from 12 residues. Germline V lookup: CDR1 MNHNS, CDR2 SASEGT. Trimming removed 2 bases at V and 10 bases at J, with 11 bases between.

This clone was observed once. This chain joins TRBV7-2 and TRBJ2-3, with 7 bases lining up with TRBD2. This CDR3 is 15 amino acids long. The germline V gene encodes CDR1 SGHTA and CDR2 FQGNSA. The V and J ends lost 5 bases and 0 bases, in that order; junction bases with no gene match: 5. The CDR3 is CASSPGLGSTDTQYF. CDR3 sequence (DNA): TGTGCCAGCAGCCCTGGACTAGGAAGCACAGATACGCAGTATTTT. Together with reference TRBV7-2 and TRBJ2-3, the CDR3 gives the full variable domain: GAGVSQSPSNKVTEKGKDVELRCDPISGHTALYWYRQSLGQGLEFLIYFQGNSAPDKSGLPSDRFSAERTGGSVSTLTIQRTQQEDSAVYLCASSPGLGSTDTQYFGPGTRLTVL.

This clone was picked up one time. V is TRBV6-5 and J is TRBJ1-2; D is unresolved. Germline V lookup: CDR1 MNHEY, CDR2 SVGAGI. CDR3 length: 13 residues. V lost 10 bases to trimming and J lost 0 bases, with 12 bases between them. CDR3 in amino acids: CATKPHANYGYTF. CDR3 DNA sequence: TGTGCCACCAAACCACACGCTAACTATGGCTACACCTTC.

This clone was observed once. This specimen includes other DNA sequences encoding the same CDR3. The chain carries TRBV5-1 and TRBJ2-3; D might be TRBD2 (5 bases). The CDR3 length is 15 residues. From germline, CDR1 is SGHRS and CDR2 YFSETQ. V was cut by 4 bases and J by 0 bases, with 12 bases left in between. The CDR3 protein is CASSPGLVSTDTQYF. The CDR3 DNA is TGCGCCAGCAGCCCTGGACTGGTGAGCACAGATACGCAGTATTTT.